A selection of T cell receptor beta chains follows, all from one sample in a study of T cells in Graves' hyperthyroidism and ophthalmopathy. TCRdb reprocessed the multiplex PCR reads via MiXCR and lists one record per CDR3 protein. This sample yields about 640,000 distinct CDR3 sequences, of which less than 25% are seen a single time; around a third belongs to the top ten. What was sequenced was blood. Receptors originate from a man aged 25 to 40 with Graves' ophthalmopathy. Both conserved end residues are part of each CDR3. The D gene is left open where the match is weak. Size is omitted from some rows. Given values are once, few, many or a class for expanded clones.

V: TRBV4-1
size: -
J: TRBJ1-2
D: TRBD1
CDR3: CASSHGQGTNYGYTF
DNA: TGCGCCAGCAGCCACGGACAGGGAACTAACTATGGCTACACCTTC

V: TRBV7-2
size: -
J: TRBJ2-3
D: -
CDR3: CASSTRLGADTQYF
DNA: TGTGCCAGCAGCACCCGACTAGGGGCAGATACGCAGTATTTT

V: TRBV7-9
size: -
J: TRBJ2-3
D: TRBD1
CDR3: CASSLRQGARDTRYF
DNA: TGTGCCAGCAGCTTACGGCAGGGGGCGAGAGATACGCGGTATTTT

V: TRBV7-2
size: many
J: TRBJ2-7
D: TRBD1
CDR3: CASSLNGEGRSNRGYPSYEQYF
DNA: TGTGCCAGCAGCTTAAATGGAGAGGGGCGGAGCAACAGGGGTTATCCTTCCTACGAGCAGTACTTC

V: TRBV13
size: many
J: TRBJ1-2
D: -
CDR3: CASSLGQAPVGYTF
DNA: TGTGCCAGCAGCTTAGGGCAGGCGCCTGTCGGATACACCTTC

V: TRBV20-1
size: many
J: TRBJ1-1
D: TRBD1
CDR3: CSARDDRGLAEAFF
DNA: TGCAGTGCTAGAGATGACAGGGGGCTGGCTGAAGCTTTCTTT

V: TRBV5-1
size: few
J: TRBJ1-3
D: -
CDR3: CASSLFSTGSGNTIYF
DNA: TGCGCCAGCAGCTTGTTCTCGACAGGATCTGGAAACACCATATATTTT

V: TRBV9
size: once
J: TRBJ2-5
D: -
CDR3: CASSGPVGTQYF
DNA: TGTGCCAGCAGCGGCCCCGTAGGGACCCAGTACTTC

V: TRBV7-6
size: many
J: TRBJ2-7
D: TRBD2
CDR3: CASSLQNAGTTSEQYF
DNA: TGTGCCAGCAGCTTACAGAACGCCGGGACTACGAGCGAGCAGTACTTC

V: TRBV5-1
size: -
J: TRBJ2-1
D: TRBD2
CDR3: CASSQTSGSLHEQFF
DNA: TGCGCCAGCAGCCAGACTAGCGGGAGTTTGCATGAGCAGTTCTTC

V: TRBV19
size: -
J: TRBJ1-5
D: -
CDR3: CASSPAIPRNQPQHF
DNA: TGTGCCAGTAGTCCCGCCATCCCCCGCAATCAGCCCCAGCATTTT

V: TRBV4-1
size: -
J: TRBJ2-5
D: -
CDR3: CASSQGGRPQETQYF
DNA: TGCGCCAGCAGCCAAGGGGGGAGGCCCCAAGAGACCCAGTACTTC

V: TRBV15
size: few
J: TRBJ2-7
D: -
CDR3: CATSRDQTGEQYF
DNA: TGTGCCACCAGCAGAGATCAAACGGGCGAGCAGTACTTC

V: TRBV7-6
size: few
J: TRBJ2-1
D: -
CDR3: CASRIRMEAGEQFF
DNA: TGTGCCAGCAGGATTCGTATGGAGGCTGGTGAGCAGTTCTTC

V: TRBV10-3
size: -
J: TRBJ2-7
D: -
CDR3: CAITRADGKSYEQYF
DNA: TGTGCCATCACTAGGGCGGACGGTAAGAGCTACGAGCAGTACTTC

V: TRBV13
size: -
J: TRBJ2-1
D: -
CDR3: CASSLLTARHLGQFF
DNA: TGTGCCAGCAGCTTACTGACGGCCCGACACTTAGGGCAGTTCTTC

V: TRBV6-4
size: -
J: TRBJ2-5
D: -
CDR3: CASSANSQETQYF
DNA: TGTGCCAGCAGTGCAAACAGCCAAGAGACCCAGTACTTC

V: TRBV18
size: -
J: TRBJ1-2
D: -
CDR3: CASSTGTSNYGYTF
DNA: TGTGCCAGCTCCACCGGGACATCGAACTATGGCTACACCTTC